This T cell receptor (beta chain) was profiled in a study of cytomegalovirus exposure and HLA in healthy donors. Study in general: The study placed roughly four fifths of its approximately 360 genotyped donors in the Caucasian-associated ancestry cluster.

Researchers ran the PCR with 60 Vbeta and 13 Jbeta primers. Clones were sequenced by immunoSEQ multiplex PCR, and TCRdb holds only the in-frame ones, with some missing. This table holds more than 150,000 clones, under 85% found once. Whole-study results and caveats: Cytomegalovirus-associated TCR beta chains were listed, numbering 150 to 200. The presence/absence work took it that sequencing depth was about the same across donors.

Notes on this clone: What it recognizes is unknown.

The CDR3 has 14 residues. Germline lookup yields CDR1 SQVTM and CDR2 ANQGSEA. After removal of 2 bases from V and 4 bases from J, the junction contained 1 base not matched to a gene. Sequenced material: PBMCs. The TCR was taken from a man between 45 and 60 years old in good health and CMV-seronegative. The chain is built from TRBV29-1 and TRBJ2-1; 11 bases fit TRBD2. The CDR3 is CSVEPSGGYNEQFF. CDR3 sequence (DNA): TGCAGCGTTGAACCTAGCGGGGGGTACAATGAGCAGTTCTTC.